Listed below are T cell receptor beta chains from one sample, sequenced in a study of identical twins. TCRdb redid the calling of the 5' RACE reads with MiXCR, one entry per CDR3 protein. The repertoire holds a few hundred thousand distinct CDR3 sequences, with over 8.5% as singletons. These data also formed part of another study, on yellow fever vaccine responses in identical twins.

The material sequenced was PBMCs. These receptors originate from a woman between 18 and 29 years old in good health. The CDR3 runs from the conserved cysteine through the conserved F or W. The D gene is left open where the match is weak. A clone size is listed for some rows: how often the clone was seen (once, few, many), or a class if it is expanded.

TRBJ2-1,TRBV5-1,-,few,TGCGCCAGCAGATTGGAATCCTATAGCGGAACCTACAATGAGCAGTTCTTC,CASRLESYSGTYNEQFF
TRBJ2-1,TRBV10-2,-,-,TGCGCCAGCAACGAGGACTCCTACAATGAGCAGTTCTTC,CASNEDSYNEQFF
TRBJ2-3,TRBV20-1,-,many,TGCAGTGCTAGGCCTAGCACGACGGGATATCGCACAGATACGCAGTATTTT,CSARPSTTGYRTDTQYF
TRBJ1-1,TRBV3-1,TRBD1,few,TGTGCCAGCAGCCAGGACAACAGGGGAGTATGGGAAGCTTTCTTT,CASSQDNRGVWEAFF
TRBJ2-7,TRBV18,TRBD1,few,TGTGCCAGCTCATCCGACAGGGACGGCGAGCAGTACTTC,CASSSDRDGEQYF
TRBJ2-7,TRBV2,-,few,TGTGCCAGCAGTGTGGACGCTGTCTACGAGCAGTACTTC,CASSVDAVYEQYF
TRBJ2-3,TRBV29-1,TRBD2,few,TGCAGCGTTGAAGGGGACTACCCATTCACAGATACGCAGTATTTT,CSVEGDYPFTDTQYF
TRBJ2-4,TRBV7-9,-,-,TGTGCCAGCAGCTTAAAAGGAAACATTCAGTACTTC,CASSLKGNIQYF
TRBJ2-7,TRBV18,TRBD1,-,TGTGCCAGCTCACCACGAAACAGGGGGCTGTACGAGCAGTACTTC,CASSPRNRGLYEQYF
TRBJ1-4,TRBV5-1,-,many,TGCGCCAGCAGCTTGGGACAGGTTGATAATGAAAAACTGTTTTTT,CASSLGQVDNEKLFF
TRBJ2-7,TRBV7-8,-,few,TGTGCCAGCAGCTTAGTAGGGATCGGCCTCGAGCAGTACTTC,CASSLVGIGLEQYF
TRBJ1-5,TRBV20-1,-,few,TGCAGTGCTCTCCAGGGAAATCAGCCCCAGCATTTT,CSALQGNQPQHF
TRBJ2-7,TRBV24-1,-,few,TGTGCCACCAGTGATTTGCCCGCAGGTACCTACGAGCAGTACTTC,CATSDLPAGTYEQYF
TRBJ1-2,TRBV5-6,TRBD1,few,TGTGCCAGCAGCTGGCAGGGGGCGGAGGGCTATGGCTACACCTTC,CASSWQGAEGYGYTF
TRBJ2-1,TRBV12-3/TRBV12-4,-,-,TGTGCCAGCAGTTTCGGGACTCTCGAGCAGTTCTTC,CASSFGTLEQFF
TRBJ2-5,TRBV7-6,-,few,TGTGCCAGCAGCTCGTCCTCACAAGAGACCCAGTACTTC,CASSSSSQETQYF
TRBJ2-4,TRBV21-1,-,-,TGTGCCAGCAGCAGGGCGCGACAGGGGGCGAAGGAGGCCAAAAACATTCAGTACTTC,CASSRARQGAKEAKNIQYF
TRBJ2-3,TRBV3-1,-,many,TGTGCCAGCAGCCATCCGTCCGGGACTAGCACAGATACGCAGTATTTT,CASSHPSGTSTDTQYF
TRBJ2-2,TRBV14,-,few,TGTGCCAGCAGCCGTCCGGACACCGGGGAGCTGTTTTTT,CASSRPDTGELFF
TRBJ2-1,TRBV20-1,TRBD1,few,TGCAGTGCGCTAAAACAGGGGTCCTACAATGAGCAGTTCTTC,CSALKQGSYNEQFF
TRBJ2-1,TRBV18,-,few,TGTGCCAGCTCACCACTTTCCGGGGGGCGCCCCGGTAATGAGCAGTTCTTC,CASSPLSGGRPGNEQFF
TRBJ1-6,TRBV27,-,many,TGTGCCAGCAGTTCCGCAGGGAAATTCGGTGCATCCCTCCACTTT,CASSSAGKFGASLHF
TRBJ1-2,TRBV4-3,-,many,TGCGCCAGCAGCCAAGATTTTAGGGCGTTGCCCTCCCATGGCTACACCTTC,CASSQDFRALPSHGYTF
TRBJ2-3,TRBV12-3/TRBV12-4,TRBD2,-,TGTGCCATCAGTTTAAGGATTTCCTATAGCGGGAGTGGGACAGATACGCAGTATTTT,CAISLRISYSGSGTDTQYF
TRBJ2-6,TRBV7-9,TRBD1,-,TGTGCCAGCAGCCCCGACAGGGGCTTGACTGGGGCCAACGTCCTGACTTTC,CASSPDRGLTGANVLTF
TRBJ1-2,TRBV12-3/TRBV12-4,-,-,TGTGCCAGCAGAAGTCGGAACTATGGCTACACCTTC,CASRSRNYGYTF
TRBJ2-7,TRBV12-3/TRBV12-4,-,few,TGTGCCAGCAGAACAGGACGGAGCTCCTACGAGCAGTACTTC,CASRTGRSSYEQYF
TRBJ2-7,TRBV7-9,TRBD2,-,TGTGCCAGCAGCTTAACTAGCGGGAGGGCCTCCTACGAGCAGTACTTC,CASSLTSGRASYEQYF
TRBJ2-3,TRBV2,-,few,TGTGCCACCCAGGGGACAGATACGCAGTATTTT,CATQGTDTQYF
TRBJ2-2,TRBV10-3,-,-,TGTGCCATCAGTGCCGGGAACACCGGGGAGCTGTTTTTT,CAISAGNTGELFF
TRBJ2-1,TRBV27,TRBD2,-,TGTGCCAGCAGTTTATCGATGGGTAGACTAGCGGGGGGGCAGAATGAGCAGTTCTTC,CASSLSMGRLAGGQNEQFF
TRBJ1-2,TRBV3-1,TRBD1,many,TGTGCCAGCAGCCAATCGGACAGGGGGAACTATGGCTACACCTTC,CASSQSDRGNYGYTF
TRBJ1-3,TRBV11-2,-,once,TGTGCCAGCAGCTTGGGCAGCATCTCTGGAAACACCATATATTTT,CASSLGSISGNTIYF
TRBJ2-1,TRBV9,TRBD2,few,TGTGCCAGCAGCGTAGGGCGACTAGCGGGGAACCTCTACAATGAGCAGTTCTTC,CASSVGRLAGNLYNEQFF
TRBJ2-7,TRBV29-1,TRBD1,few,TGCAGCGTTGGAGACAGGGTTATTTACGAGCAGTACTTC,CSVGDRVIYEQYF
TRBJ2-7,TRBV9,TRBD2,-,TGTGCCAGCAGCCCCGGGAGCGGGGCGACCTACGAGCAGTACTTC,CASSPGSGATYEQYF
TRBJ2-7,TRBV7-9,TRBD2,-,TGTGCCAGCGACACCGGGACTACCACCTACGAGCAGTACTTC,CASDTGTTTYEQYF
TRBJ1-4,TRBV7-9,-,-,TGTGCCAGCAGCTCTTGGACAGCTGACACGACTAATGAAAAACTGTTTTTT,CASSSWTADTTNEKLFF
TRBJ2-7,TRBV2,-,few,TGTGCCAGCGGAATGATAGACAGCCGTCCACGCGAGCAGTACTTC,CASGMIDSRPREQYF
TRBJ2-1,TRBV5-1,TRBD2,many,TGCGCCAGCAGCCCGGGACTAGCGGACAATGAGCAGTTCTTC,CASSPGLADNEQFF
TRBJ2-3,TRBV15,TRBD2,few,TGTGCCACCAGCTGGGCTAGCGGGGCTAGCACAGATACGCAGTATTTT,CATSWASGASTDTQYF
TRBJ1-2,TRBV6-1,-,few,TGTGCCAGCAGAACCACAGGGTTAGGGCCCTATGGCTACACCTTC,CASRTTGLGPYGYTF
TRBJ2-7,TRBV7-9,TRBD2,-,TGTGCCAGCAGCCCCCTCTCGGGGGGGGTAATGACCGAGCAGTACTTC,CASSPLSGGVMTEQYF
TRBJ2-7,TRBV11-2,-,few,TGTGCCAGCAGCTTAGATGATAAGAGGAACTACGAGCAGTACTTC,CASSLDDKRNYEQYF
TRBJ2-3,TRBV15,TRBD2,-,TGTGCCACCAGCAGAGCTGGAGTAGCGGGAGGTCGAACAGATGCGCAGTATTTT,CATSRAGVAGGRTDAQYF
TRBJ2-4,TRBV2,-,-,TGTGCCAGCAGTGACTATAACATTCAGTACTTC,CASSDYNIQYF
TRBJ2-3,TRBV4-3,TRBD1,-,TGCGCCAGCAGCCAAGGACAGGGTATGGGCACAGATACGCAGTATTTT,CASSQGQGMGTDTQYF
TRBJ2-1,TRBV5-1,-,many,TGCGCCAGCAGCTCAGTACAATCCAATGAGCAGTTCTTC,CASSSVQSNEQFF
TRBJ2-3,TRBV10-3,TRBD1,few,TGTGCCATCAGTGAGTCGAGAGGGGGCTCAGATACGCAGTATTTT,CAISESRGGSDTQYF
TRBJ2-7,TRBV10-2,TRBD2,many,TGCGCCAGCAGTGGACTAGCGGGAGGGCCGATCGCCTACGAGCAGTACTTC,CASSGLAGGPIAYEQYF
TRBJ2-7,TRBV20-1,TRBD1,many,TGCAGTGCTTCCAGGGGGCTCGCCTACGAGCAGTACTTC,CSASRGLAYEQYF
TRBJ2-2,TRBV29-1,-,few,TGCAGCGTTGCGGAAACAGTCGGCGGGGAGCTGTTTTTT,CSVAETVGGELFF
TRBJ2-1,TRBV20-1,-,many,TGCAGTGCTAGACATGGGGCTTTGGATGAGCAGTTCTTC,CSARHGALDEQFF
TRBJ2-3,TRBV29-1,-,many,TGCAGCGTTGACGGCGGGGGCACAGATACGCAGTATTTT,CSVDGGGTDTQYF
TRBJ2-5,TRBV7-9,TRBD2,-,TGTGCCAGCAGCTCTCTCCTAGCGGGAGGGCCCGAAGAGACCCAGTACTTC,CASSSLLAGGPEETQYF
TRBJ1-2,TRBV20-1,-,few,TGCAGTGCTAGAGATCGGCCAGGGCTGTCCTATGGCTACACCTTC,CSARDRPGLSYGYTF
TRBJ1-4,TRBV7-9,-,-,TGTGCCAGCACCAGGGACCGTAATGAAAAACTGTTTTTT,CASTRDRNEKLFF
TRBJ2-7,TRBV20-1,-,few,TGCAGTGCTACGGTTCTCGTTGAGGGGGAGCAGTACTTC,CSATVLVEGEQYF